The present T cell receptor (beta chain) was sequenced within a study of T cell changes during pregnancy in multiple sclerosis. The assay was immunoSEQ multiplex PCR, and TCRdb's table has in-frame clones only and misses some. Of around 64,000 clones detected, over 90% appear once; the ten largest clones hold roughly 2.6%. The sequence derives from a female donor with multiple sclerosis, enrolled in a pregnancy study. The specimen was CD8+ T cells from peripheral blood mononuclear cells, collected in the third trimester of pregnancy.

The CDR3 DNA follows: TGTGCCAGTAGTATGAGGCAGAGGCAAGGGGGACCTTCTGGGGCCAACGTCCTGACTTTC. It translates to CASSMRQRQGGPSGANVLTF. The chain couples TRBV19 to TRBJ2-6; maybe TRBD1 (6 bases). V gave up 3 bases and J gave up 1 base, with 22 bases separating them. The germline V gene has CDR1 LNHDA and CDR2 SQIVND (reference sequence). There are 20 residues in the CDR3.